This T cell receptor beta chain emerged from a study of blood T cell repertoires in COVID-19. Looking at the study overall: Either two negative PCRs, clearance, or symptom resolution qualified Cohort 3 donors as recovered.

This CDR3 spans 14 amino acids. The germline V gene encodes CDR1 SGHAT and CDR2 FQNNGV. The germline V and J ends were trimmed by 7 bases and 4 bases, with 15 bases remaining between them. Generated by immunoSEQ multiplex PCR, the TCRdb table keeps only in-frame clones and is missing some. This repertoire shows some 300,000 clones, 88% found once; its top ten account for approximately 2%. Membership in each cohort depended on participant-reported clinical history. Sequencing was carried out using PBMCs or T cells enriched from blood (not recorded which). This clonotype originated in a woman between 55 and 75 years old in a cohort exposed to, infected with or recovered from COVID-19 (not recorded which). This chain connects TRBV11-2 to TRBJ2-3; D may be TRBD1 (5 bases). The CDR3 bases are TGTGCCAGCACCCCTCCAGGGATCTCAGATACGCAGTATTTT. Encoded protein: CASTPPGISDTQYF.